Presented here are 14 T cell receptor beta chains from one specimen sequenced in a study of cytomegalovirus exposure and HLA in healthy donors. The PCR contained 60 Vbeta and 13 Jbeta primers. Sequencing used immunoSEQ multiplex PCR; TCRdb keeps in-frame clones, though not all of them. The sample gives about 190,000 clones, around 86% of which show up once; 1% to 1.5% is in the top ten. The sequencing input was PBMCs. The origin of the receptors is a man under 40 in good health and CMV-seronegative.

The chain couples TRBV18 to TRBJ1-1; possible D gene TRBD1, 6 bases. V was pared by 2 bases and J by 0 bases, with 13 bases between. CDR1 and CDR2 from the germline V gene are KGHSH and LQKENI. CDR3 length equals 16 residues. CDR3 DNA sequence: TGTGCCAGCTCACCAATGGCACAGGGTCTGAACACTGAAGCTTTCTTT. Translating it yields CASSPMAQGLNTEAFF. Variable domain in full (rest from reference TRBV18 and TRBJ1-1): NAGVMQNPRHLVRRRGQEARLRCSPMKGHSHVYWYRQLPEEGLKFMVYLQKENIIDESGMPKERFSAEFPKEGPSILRIQQVVRGDSAAYFCASSPMAQGLNTEAFFGQGTRLTVV.

J is TRBJ1-4 and V is TRBV28; possible D gene TRBD1, 5 bases. The CDR3 loop spans 15 amino acids. Trimming pared 3 bases from V and 0 bases from J, leaving 8 bases between. Germline values: CDR1 MDHEN, CDR2 SYDVKM. In nucleotides, the CDR3 is TGTGCCAGCAGTTTGACCAGGGCAACTAATGAAAAACTGTTTTTT. Translating it yields CASSLTRATNEKLFF.

The J gene is TRBJ1-6, the V gene TRBV7-2, with 9 positions matching TRBD1. V shed 0 bases and J 8 bases; nucleotides not matched to a gene: 2. The V gene's germline CDR1 is SGHTA and CDR2 FQGNSA. The length of the CDR3 is 15 residues. In DNA, the CDR3 is TGTGCCAGCAGCTTAGCGCACAGGGGGCATTCACCCCTCCACTTT. Its translation is CASSLAHRGHSPLHF.

The rearrangement uses TRBV7-2 and TRBJ1-6; D gene unclear. This CDR3 has 12 amino acids. The germline V and J ends were trimmed by 0 bases and 10 bases, with 4 bases remaining between them. CDR1 is SGHTA, CDR2 FQGNSA, per germline. Here the CDR3 reads CASSLALSPLHF. The DNA for the CDR3 is TGTGCCAGCAGCTTAGCGCTATCACCCCTCCACTTT.

CDR3 nucleotide sequence: TGTGCCAGCAGACCCCCTGCGGGGACAGGGACCTACGAGCAGTACTTC. Amino acids: CASRPPAGTGTYEQYF. This chain connects TRBV2 to TRBJ2-7; the match to TRBD1 covers 9 bases. The germline CDR1 and CDR2 sequences are SNHLY and FYNNEI. V trimming: 6 bases; J trimming: 2 bases; junction bases outside the gene matches: 11. This CDR3 has 16 amino acids.

The chain couples TRBV6-6 to TRBJ2-5; tentative D call: TRBD1 (5 bases). The CDR3 runs 14 residues. Between the trimmed V and J ends, which lost 5 bases and 5 bases, there was a span of 15 bases. Germline CDR1 reads MNHNY; CDR2 reads SVGAGI (reference sequence). CDR3 sequence: CASSVPQGPETQYF. CDR3 nucleotides: TGTGCCAGCAGTGTCCCGCAGGGTCCGGAGACCCAGTACTTC.

This clone has just one count. The chain recombines TRBV7-9 with TRBJ1-3, with a possible D match to TRBD1 (5 bases). Germline V CDR1 and CDR2: SEHNR, FQNEAQ (reference sequence). The CDR3 contains 19 residues. Trimming shortened V by 4 bases and J by 0 bases, and 22 bases separated the two germline ends. The CDR3 here is CASSYQTGRDFYSGNTIYF. The CDR3 DNA is TGTGCCAGCAGCTACCAAACGGGACGGGACTTTTACTCTGGAAACACCATATATTTT.

The rearrangement joins TRBV5-6 to TRBJ2-7; tentative D call: TRBD2 (6 bases). The V gene lost 1 base and the J gene lost 3 bases, with 11 bases spanning the gap. This CDR3 has 14 amino acids. Germline assignment: CDR1 SGHDT and CDR2 YYEEEE. CDR3 bases: TGTGCCAGCAGCTTGATCCCGGGAGTCTACGAGCAGTACTTC. Amino acid sequence: CASSLIPGVYEQYF.

The rearrangement uses TRBV7-9 and TRBJ2-7; 7 positions agree with TRBD2. Germline-derived CDR1 and CDR2 are SEHNR and FQNEAQ (reference sequence). This CDR3 spans 15 amino acids. V shed 5 bases, J shed 3 bases, and the junction held 10 bases outside the gene matches. Written as DNA, the CDR3 is TGTGCCAGCAGCCCCCCGGGGAGGGCGGGCTACGAGCAGTACTTC. Translated: CASSPPGRAGYEQYF.

This chain links TRBV7-9 with TRBJ2-5, with D possibly being TRBD2 (6 bases). V was cut by 4 bases and J by 5 bases, with 8 bases left in between. Germline V gives CDR1 SEHNR, CDR2 FQNEAQ (reference sequence). The CDR3 has 12 residues. CDR3 nucleotides: TGTGCCAGCAGCTCGGAGGGGGAGACCCAGTACTTC. Its protein is CASSSEGETQYF.

In DNA, the CDR3 is TGTGCCAGCCGAGGACTAGCGGGGCTCACCGGGGAGCTGTTTTTT. Amino acids: CASRGLAGLTGELFF. V is TRBV27 and J is TRBJ2-2; 12 positions match TRBD2. V trimming: 8 bases; J trimming: 4 bases; junction bases outside the gene matches: 5. CDR1 is MNHEY, CDR2 SMNVEV, per germline (reference sequence). CDR3 length: 15 amino acids.

This CDR3 reads CASSISSGSLSEQYF. Here the CDR3 DNA reads TGTGCCAGTAGTATCTCTAGCGGGAGTTTATCCGAGCAGTACTTC. This chain links TRBV19 with TRBJ2-7; 10 bases align to TRBD2. CDR1 LNHDA and CDR2 SQIVND come from the germline V gene (reference sequence). There are 15 residues in the CDR3. V lost 3 bases and J lost 6; bases outside the gene matches: 8. The whole variable domain, filled in from reference TRBV19 and TRBJ2-7, reads DGGITQSPKYLFRKEGQNVTLSCEQNLNHDAMYWYRQDPGQGLRLIYYSQIVNDFQKGDIAEGYSVSREKKESFPLTVTSAQKNPTAFYLCASSISSGSLSEQYFGPGTRLTVT.

This chain connects TRBV7-9 to TRBJ2-3, with D perhaps TRBD1 (5 bases). The CDR3 spans 14 residues. Trimming removed 0 bases at V and 4 bases at J, with 8 bases between. In germline, CDR1 is SEHNR, CDR2 FQNEAQ (reference sequence). The DNA of the CDR3 is TGTGCCAGCAGCTTAGCGCAGGGCCCAGATACGCAGTATTTT. Translated, it gives CASSLAQGPDTQYF.

This clone was seen more than once but under ten times. The chain combines TRBV7-2 with TRBJ2-1, with a possible D match to TRBD1 (6 bases). CDR3 length: 14 residues. The ends were cut back, 0 bases at V and 9 bases at J, with 12 bases in the middle. The V gene's germline CDR1 is SGHTA and CDR2 FQGNSA. The CDR3, as DNA: TGTGCCAGCAGCTTAGCGATACAGGGCGGTGAGCAGTTCTTC. This encodes CASSLAIQGGEQFF.